A single T cell receptor (beta chain) is shown here with its context. What it binds is not known. The data belong to a study of siplizumab effects on memory and regulatory T cells. This CDR3 has 15 residues. The V end lost 0 bases, the J end lost 2 bases, and 12 bases lay between the germline ends. CDR1 is GTSNPN, CDR2 SVGIG, per germline (reference sequence). Study-wide points: With siplizumab, mappable alloreactive CD4+ clones averaged approximately 70% Treg-derived, versus 25% to 30% in controls.

Only in-frame clones appear in the TCRdb table, and some are missing; sequencing was by immunoSEQ multiplex PCR. The sample yields tens of thousands of clones, 80% to 90% seen once. The sequence was collected from a human donor in good health. The chain employs TRBV30 and TRBJ2-3; no reliable D call. Sequencing input: Tregs sorted from blood. The CDR3 DNA reads TGTGCCTGGAGTGTAAGAAGGGTTTCCACAGATACGCAGTATTTT. It translates to CAWSVRRVSTDTQYF.